The TCR beta chain under discussion was sequenced for a study of identical twins. Findings and limits, study-wide: The more abundant beta clonotypes in cord blood had fewer insertions, and memory repertoires did not show this. Out-of-frame alpha sequences common to twins exhibited a surplus of low generation probability.

TCRdb processed the 5' RACE reads anew with MiXCR; each CDR3 protein has one entry. The sample holds approximately 230,000 distinct CDR3 sequences, 6.5% to 8% seen once. Only a few counts were recorded for this clonotype. The antigen is undetermined. Deletions cut 8 bases from V and 3 bases from J, with 14 bases between. The CDR3 runs to 14 residues. These data were likewise used in another study, on T cells expressing NK-cell markers. From that report: HCMV seropositivity marked most of the eight sequenced donors; one was seronegative. Once again these clonotypes came out on top in the CD3+CD56-NKG2C+ fraction of a few donors.

The chain recombines TRBV12-3 or TRBV12-4 with TRBJ1-5; D remains ambiguous. The sequence came from a woman younger than 35 in good health. The sample comprised CD8+ T cells sorted from blood. The DNA for the CDR3 is TGTGCCAGCGTCCATTCCGATTTCAATCAGCCCCAGCATTTT. This encodes CASVHSDFNQPQHF.